These 7 T cell receptor beta chains came from one sample sequenced in a study of control samples from healthy donors and cancer patients. The protocol was immunoSEQ multiplex PCR, while the TCRdb copy is restricted to in-frame clones and leaves out a portion. This specimen shows 150,000 to 200,000 clones; the ten leading clones hold approximately 2.2%. The material sequenced was blood. These TCRs come from a woman aged 25 to 45 in good health.

The V gene is TRBV6-2 or TRBV6-3, the J gene TRBJ2-5; D uncertain. CDR1 and CDR2 (germline): MNHEY, SVGEGT. V was shortened by 1 base and J by 5 bases, with 2 bases between the two germline ends. The CDR3 runs 11 residues. CDR3 in DNA: TGTGCCAGCAGTTACTTGGAGACCCAGTACTTC. It translates to CASSYLETQYF.

For the CDR3, the DNA is TGTGCCAGCAGTTTGACCTCGGGGGAGACCCAGTACTTC. Its protein is CASSLTSGETQYF. The chain carries TRBV12-3 or TRBV12-4 and TRBJ2-5, with a weak D call TRBD2 (5 bases). The ends were cut back, 3 bases at V and 5 bases at J, with 10 bases in the middle. The CDR3 spans 13 residues.

This chain links TRBV28 with TRBJ1-2, with 7 bases lining up with TRBD1. V was clipped by 5 bases and J by 0 bases; unmatched bases: 6. The CDR3 sequence is 15 residues long. Germline V lookup: CDR1 MDHEN, CDR2 SYDVKM. The CDR3 DNA follows: TGTGCCAGCAGTCTGCACAGGGGAACTAACTATGGCTACACCTTC. Amino acids: CASSLHRGTNYGYTF.

The gene calls are TRBV4-1 and TRBJ2-1, with 9 bases that match TRBD1. The germline gives CDR1 MGHRA, CDR2 YSYEKL. This CDR3 is built from 12 residues. J lost 12 bases, V lost 4 bases, and 4 bases had no gene match. The CDR3 loop reads CASSPQGAWQFF. CDR3 DNA: TGCGCCAGCAGCCCACAGGGGGCTTGGCAGTTCTTC.

The genes are TRBV29-1 and TRBJ1-3; D not resolved. Trimming pared 4 bases from V and 0 bases from J, leaving 7 bases between. This CDR3 comprises 13 residues. Germline V CDR1 and CDR2: SQVTM, ANQGSEA. CDR3 residues: CSVAPLSGNTIYF. The CDR3 bases are TGCAGCGTTGCCCCCCTCTCTGGAAACACCATATATTTT.

CDR3 sequence: CASSLRQGATGELFF. Written as DNA, the CDR3 is TGTGCCAGCAGTTTACGACAGGGGGCCACCGGGGAGCTGTTTTTT. The J gene is TRBJ2-2, the V gene TRBV2, with TRBD1 matching 10 bases. After removal of 5 bases from V and 4 bases from J, the junction contained 4 bases not matched to a gene. The CDR3 contains 15 residues. The germline V gene encodes CDR1 SNHLY and CDR2 FYNNEI. Looking up the rest from reference TRBV2 and TRBJ2-2 gives the full variable domain: EPEVTQTPSHQVTQMGQEVILRCVPISNHLYFYWYRQILGQKVEFLVSFYNNEISEKSEIFDDQFSVERPDGSNFTLKIRSTKLEDSAMYFCASSLRQGATGELFFGEGSRLTVL.

The chain is built from TRBV27 and TRBJ1-1, with D perhaps matching TRBD1 (6 bases). The V and J ends lost 7 bases and 5 bases respectively, with 17 bases between them. The germline CDR1 and CDR2 sequences are MNHEY and SMNVEV (reference sequence). The CDR3 has 14 amino acids. The CDR3 loop is CASTTGFLGTEAFF. CDR3 in DNA: TGTGCCAGCACTACAGGGTTCCTGGGGACTGAAGCTTTCTTT.